This T cell receptor (beta chain) appears in the sequencing data of a study of blood T cell repertoires in COVID-19. TCRdb's copy holds only in-frame clones and misses some; the assay was immunoSEQ multiplex PCR. The sample includes 400,000 or so clones, 75% to 90% of them seen just once. Participant ages covered roughly 18 to 90 years across around 22 US areas. With V trimmed by 4 bases and J by 0 bases, 2 bases remained unmatched. This CDR3 contains 15 residues. CDR1 SGHRS and CDR2 YFSETQ come from the germline V gene. Input material: PBMCs or T cells enriched from blood (not recorded which). This TCR came from a man aged 25 to 40 who had recovered from COVID-19. The chain links TRBV5-1 to TRBJ2-2; 8 nucleotides align to TRBD2. The CDR3 loop reads CASSQAGANTGELFF. CDR3 DNA: TGCGCCAGCAGCCAAGCGGGAGCGAACACCGGGGAGCTGTTTTTT.